A single sample gave rise to the 3 T cell receptor beta chains below, sequenced in a study of OX40 agonist ivuxolimab in advanced cancers. TCRdb's copy holds only in-frame clones and misses some; the assay was immunoSEQ multiplex PCR. The data contain 70,000 or so clones, 84% of them seen just once; the ten biggest clones take up around 0.75%. Source: CD4+ or CD8+ T cells sorted from blood, taken in a trial of the OX40 agonist ivuxolimab. These receptors came from an adult with an advanced solid tumor such as melanoma, head and neck, liver or kidney cancer.

The rearrangement uses TRBV5-5 and TRBJ2-3; no clear D gene. In germline, CDR1 is SGHKS, CDR2 YYEKEE (reference sequence). Trimming left V 0 bases short and J 2 bases short, with 13 bases between. This CDR3 region has 16 residues. CDR3 DNA: TGTGCCAGCAGCTTGGGCTTGGGCTCAACCACAGATACGCAGTATTTT. Residues: CASSLGLGSTTDTQYF.

This chain connects TRBV9 to TRBJ2-1, with 16 bases identical to TRBD2. The V gene end was trimmed by 4 bases and the J gene end by 1 base; junction bases not matched to a gene: 2. This CDR3 comprises 17 residues. Germline V gene data show CDR1 as SGDLS and CDR2 as YYNGEE. CDR3 in amino acids: CASSLGLAGGSYNEQFF. The CDR3, as DNA: TGTGCCAGCAGCCTGGGACTAGCGGGGGGGTCCTACAATGAGCAGTTCTTC.

This clone has only a few counts. V is TRBV30 and J is TRBJ1-1; unclear D gene. Germline values: CDR1 GTSNPN, CDR2 SVGIG (reference sequence). There are 13 residues in the CDR3. V was clipped by 0 bases and J by 1 base, with 6 bases between them. CDR3 DNA sequence: TGTGCCTGGAGTGTACATCGGAACACTGAAGCTTTCTTT. Its translation: CAWSVHRNTEAFF.